The T cell receptor beta chain described here comes from a study of blood T cell repertoires in COVID-19. The method was immunoSEQ multiplex PCR; TCRdb's version includes in-frame clones alone and lacks a portion of them. The table lists about 410,000 clones, 89% of them singletons, with 1.5% to 1.9% in the top ten. With 4 bases clipped from V and 5 bases from J, the junction kept 8 bases outside the gene matches. Germline loops: CDR1 LGHDT, CDR2 YNNKEL (reference sequence). The CDR3 length is 17 residues. The chain uses TRBV3-1 (or the pseudogene TRBV3-2) and TRBJ2-2; 12 bases are a match to TRBD1. The sequence came from a woman between 35 and 50 years old with COVID-19, enrolled during active disease. Sequenced sample: peripheral blood. The CDR3 spells CASSPNPGQGATGELFF. CDR3 in DNA: TGTGCCAGCAGCCCCAACCCGGGACAGGGGGCTACCGGGGAGCTGTTTTTT.